These T cell receptor beta chains were read from a single sample in a study of PD-L1 blockade in urothelial cancer. The repertoire was sequenced with immunoSEQ multiplex PCR; TCRdb's copy has only in-frame clones and lacks some. The table has around 66,000 clones, roughly four fifths seen once; the top ten hold 1.5% to 2%. Here the sequenced sample was PBMCs, taken around atezolizumab (anti-PD-L1) treatment. The receptors were gathered from a man in his 70s with urothelial cancer. The CDR3 runs from the conserved cysteine through the conserved F or W. A D gene is named only where the DNA matches it firmly. Clone size, where shown, is once, few, many, or a class for clones that have expanded.

length: 15; V: TRBV5-6; D: TRBD1; J: TRBJ1-5; size: -; CDR3: CASSLGQGARQPQHF; DNA: TGTGCCAGCAGCCTTGGACAGGGTGCACGTCAGCCCCAGCATTTT
length: 12; V: TRBV5-4; D: -; J: TRBJ2-1; size: -; CDR3: CASNVGGNEQFF; DNA: TGTGCCAGCAATGTAGGAGGAAATGAGCAGTTCTTC
length: 16; V: TRBV5-1; D: -; J: TRBJ2-2; size: -; CDR3: CASSLGGITNTGELFF; DNA: TGCGCCAGCAGCTTAGGGGGAATAACGAACACCGGGGAGCTGTTTTTT
length: 11; V: TRBV20-1; D: -; J: TRBJ2-2; size: -; CDR3: CSAANTGELFF; DNA: TGCAGTGCGGCTAACACCGGGGAGCTGTTTTTT
length: 15; V: TRBV15; D: TRBD1; J: TRBJ2-1; size: -; CDR3: CATSREQGSYNEQFF; DNA: TGTGCCACCAGCAGAGAACAGGGGAGTTACAATGAGCAGTTCTTC
length: 14; V: TRBV5-1; D: -; J: TRBJ2-1; size: few; CDR3: CASSFGGTFNEQFF; DNA: TGCGCCAGCAGCTTTGGTGGGACTTTTAATGAGCAGTTCTTC
length: 15; V: TRBV7-2; D: TRBD2; J: TRBJ2-5; size: -; CDR3: CASSSRTSGVVTQYF; DNA: TGTGCCAGCAGCTCTCGGACTAGCGGAGTCGTGACCCAGTACTTC
length: 16; V: TRBV11-3; D: TRBD2; J: TRBJ2-1; size: -; CDR3: CASSRPPGLAYNEQFF; DNA: TGTGCCAGCAGCCGTCCACCCGGACTAGCCTACAATGAGCAGTTCTTC
length: 14; V: TRBV21-1; D: -; J: TRBJ1-5; size: -; CDR3: CASSSNRGIQPQHF; DNA: TGTGCCAGCAGCTCGAACAGGGGGATTCAGCCCCAGCATTTT
length: 14; V: TRBV9; D: TRBD1; J: TRBJ1-2; size: -; CDR3: CASSARQGPYGYTF; DNA: TGTGCCAGCAGCGCCCGACAGGGGCCCTATGGCTACACCTTC
length: 14; V: TRBV11-1; D: TRBD1; J: TRBJ1-2; size: few; CDR3: CASSAGQGNYGYTF; DNA: TGTGCCAGCAGCGCTGGACAGGGAAACTATGGCTACACCTTC
length: 14; V: TRBV5-1; D: -; J: TRBJ2-7; size: once; CDR3: CASSLSVVPNEQYF; DNA: TGCGCCAGCAGCTTGAGTGTAGTCCCCAACGAGCAGTACTTC
length: 15; V: TRBV9; D: TRBD2; J: TRBJ2-7; size: -; CDR3: CASSVASSGTYEQYF; DNA: TGTGCCAGCAGCGTAGCCTCTAGCGGGACTTACGAGCAGTACTTC
length: 17; V: TRBV19; D: TRBD1; J: TRBJ1-5; size: -; CDR3: CASKRGWATGDNQPQHF; DNA: TGTGCCAGTAAAAGGGGTTGGGCGACAGGGGACAATCAGCCCCAGCATTTT
length: 13; V: TRBV6-1; D: -; J: TRBJ1-1; size: -; CDR3: CASSVEGNTEAFF; DNA: TGTGCCAGCAGTGTAGAGGGTAACACTGAAGCTTTCTTT
length: 12; V: TRBV5-1; D: -; J: TRBJ2-7; size: -; CDR3: CASSLAGWEQYF; DNA: TGCGCCAGCAGCTTGGCCGGGTGGGAGCAGTACTTC
length: 18; V: TRBV10-1; D: TRBD1; J: TRBJ2-7; size: -; CDR3: CASSESGQGAMSSYEQYF; DNA: TGCGCCAGCAGTGAGTCGGGACAGGGGGCAATGAGCTCCTACGAGCAGTACTTC
length: 16; V: TRBV7-9; D: -; J: TRBJ2-2; size: -; CDR3: CASSLVGLSNTGELFF; DNA: TGTGCCAGCAGCTTAGTCGGACTGTCGAACACCGGGGAGCTGTTTTTT
length: 12; V: TRBV28; D: TRBD1; J: TRBJ1-2; size: -; CDR3: CASRGQGYGYTF; DNA: TGTGCCAGCAGAGGACAGGGCTATGGCTACACCTTC
length: 14; V: TRBV7-9; D: -; J: TRBJ2-7; size: -; CDR3: CASSPWTEPYEQYF; DNA: TGTGCCAGCAGCCCCTGGACAGAGCCCTACGAGCAGTACTTC
length: 15; V: TRBV2; D: TRBD2; J: TRBJ2-2; size: -; CDR3: CASRGLALGPGELFF; DNA: TGTGCCAGCAGGGGACTAGCCCTTGGTCCCGGGGAGCTGTTTTTT
length: 18; V: TRBV19; D: -; J: TRBJ2-1; size: few; CDR3: CASSIPFPGLAFYNEQFF; DNA: TGTGCCAGTAGTATTCCGTTTCCTGGGCTAGCGTTCTACAATGAGCAGTTCTTC
length: 17; V: TRBV5-1; D: TRBD2; J: TRBJ2-3; size: once; CDR3: CASSSLPSSGGTDTQYF; DNA: TGCGCCAGCAGCTCCCTGCCAAGTAGCGGGGGCACAGATACGCAGTATTTT
length: 16; V: TRBV11-1; D: TRBD2; J: TRBJ2-7; size: -; CDR3: CASSLEWTSGSYEQYF; DNA: TGTGCCAGCAGCTTAGAATGGACTAGCGGGAGCTACGAGCAGTACTTC
length: 14; V: TRBV6-6; D: -; J: TRBJ2-7; size: -; CDR3: CASSYSDSPYEQYF; DNA: TGTGCCAGCAGTTACAGTGACTCCCCCTACGAGCAGTACTTC
length: 15; V: TRBV9; D: -; J: TRBJ2-1; size: -; CDR3: CASSVGDGAYNEQFF; DNA: TGTGCCAGCAGCGTAGGTGATGGAGCCTACAATGAGCAGTTCTTC
length: 13; V: TRBV4-3; D: -; J: TRBJ2-5; size: -; CDR3: CASSRLSGETQYF; DNA: TGCGCCAGCAGCCGCCTTTCCGGAGAGACCCAGTACTTC
length: 15; V: TRBV27; D: TRBD1; J: TRBJ2-5; size: few; CDR3: CASSARDRKGETQYF; DNA: TGTGCCAGCAGTGCCCGGGACAGAAAAGGGGAGACCCAGTACTTC
length: 11; V: TRBV11-3; D: TRBD2; J: TRBJ2-1; size: few; CDR3: CAAGAYNEQFF; DNA: TGTGCCGCGGGAGCGTACAATGAGCAGTTCTTC
length: 17; V: TRBV11-3; D: -; J: TRBJ2-7; size: -; CDR3: CASSSITNRVRGYEQYF; DNA: TGTGCCAGCAGCTCCATAACCAACAGGGTTCGAGGGTACGAGCAGTACTTC
length: 17; V: TRBV11-2; D: TRBD2; J: TRBJ2-1; size: -; CDR3: CASSLELSGSFKNEQFF; DNA: TGTGCCAGCAGCTTAGAATTGAGCGGGAGTTTTAAGAATGAGCAGTTCTTC
length: 22; V: TRBV5-1; D: TRBD2; J: TRBJ2-6; size: -; CDR3: CASSLRGLAGFSSSSGANVLTF; DNA: TGCGCCAGCAGCTTGAGAGGACTAGCGGGATTTAGCTCTAGCTCTGGGGCCAACGTCCTGACTTTC
length: 15; V: TRBV5-4; D: TRBD2; J: TRBJ2-1; size: -; CDR3: CASSLTSGSYNEQFF; DNA: TGTGCCAGCAGCTTGACTAGCGGCTCCTACAATGAGCAGTTCTTC
length: 16; V: TRBV15; D: -; J: TRBJ2-7; size: -; CDR3: CATSRETGRSSYEQYF; DNA: TGTGCCACCAGCAGAGAGACAGGGAGGAGCTCCTACGAGCAGTACTTC
length: 14; V: TRBV2; D: -; J: TRBJ2-5; size: -; CDR3: CASSVEGADETQYF; DNA: TGTGCCAGCAGTGTGGAAGGGGCGGACGAGACCCAGTACTTC
length: 15; V: TRBV6-6; D: -; J: TRBJ1-4; size: -; CDR3: CASSSSGMFNEKLFF; DNA: TGTGCCAGCAGTTCCAGCGGGATGTTTAATGAAAAACTGTTTTTT
length: 14; V: TRBV5-6; D: -; J: TRBJ1-1; size: few; CDR3: CASSFNGGYTEAFF; DNA: TGTGCCAGCAGCTTCAACGGGGGGTATACTGAAGCTTTCTTT
length: 20; V: TRBV4-1; D: -; J: TRBJ1-5; size: few; CDR3: CASSHIPWRARSVSNQPQHF; DNA: TGCGCCAGCAGCCACATCCCTTGGAGGGCCCGGTCGGTTAGTAATCAGCCCCAGCATTTT
length: 15; V: TRBV27; D: TRBD2; J: TRBJ2-1; size: -; CDR3: CASSPLAVPYNEQFF; DNA: TGTGCCAGCAGTCCCCTAGCGGTCCCCTACAATGAGCAGTTCTTC
length: 16; V: TRBV6-5; D: -; J: TRBJ2-7; size: -; CDR3: CASSYSGLARLYEQYF; DNA: TGTGCCAGCAGTTACTCAGGGCTAGCGAGACTCTACGAGCAGTACTTC
length: 13; V: TRBV11-3; D: -; J: TRBJ1-2; size: few; CDR3: CASSFRGEYGYTF; DNA: TGTGCCAGCAGCTTCCGTGGGGAGTATGGCTACACCTTC
length: 19; V: TRBV4-1; D: -; J: TRBJ1-4; size: -; CDR3: CASSQDGDVYSGEGEKLFF; DNA: TGCGCCAGCAGCCAAGATGGGGACGTATATTCGGGGGAGGGAGAAAAACTGTTTTTT
length: 16; V: TRBV15; D: -; J: TRBJ1-5; size: -; CDR3: CATSRETPVLGQPQHF; DNA: TGTGCCACCAGCAGAGAGACCCCTGTGCTGGGCCAGCCCCAGCATTTT
length: 13; V: TRBV19; D: TRBD1; J: TRBJ1-4; size: few; CDR3: CASSIDRGQKLFF; DNA: TGTGCCAGTAGTATAGATCGGGGACAGAAACTGTTTTTT
length: 13; V: TRBV5-1; D: TRBD1; J: TRBJ2-7; size: -; CDR3: CASSRDRASEQYF; DNA: TGCGCCAGCAGCAGGGACAGGGCCTCCGAGCAGTACTTC
length: 16; V: TRBV7-8; D: TRBD2; J: TRBJ2-7; size: -; CDR3: CASSFSGLAQTYEQYF; DNA: TGTGCCAGCAGCTTTTCGGGACTAGCGCAGACCTACGAGCAGTACTTC
length: 17; V: TRBV4-2; D: TRBD2; J: TRBJ2-7; size: -; CDR3: CASSYGGSRGSSYEQYF; DNA: TGTGCCAGCAGTTACGGAGGGTCGCGGGGGAGCTCCTACGAGCAGTACTTC
length: 15; V: TRBV14; D: -; J: TRBJ2-3; size: -; CDR3: CASSQGARDTDTQYF; DNA: TGTGCCAGCAGCCAAGGCGCCCGCGACACAGATACGCAGTATTTT
length: 16; V: TRBV5-1; D: -; J: TRBJ2-6; size: -; CDR3: CASSLKGDSGANVLTF; DNA: TGCGCCAGCAGCTTAAAAGGGGATTCTGGGGCCAACGTCCTGACTTTC